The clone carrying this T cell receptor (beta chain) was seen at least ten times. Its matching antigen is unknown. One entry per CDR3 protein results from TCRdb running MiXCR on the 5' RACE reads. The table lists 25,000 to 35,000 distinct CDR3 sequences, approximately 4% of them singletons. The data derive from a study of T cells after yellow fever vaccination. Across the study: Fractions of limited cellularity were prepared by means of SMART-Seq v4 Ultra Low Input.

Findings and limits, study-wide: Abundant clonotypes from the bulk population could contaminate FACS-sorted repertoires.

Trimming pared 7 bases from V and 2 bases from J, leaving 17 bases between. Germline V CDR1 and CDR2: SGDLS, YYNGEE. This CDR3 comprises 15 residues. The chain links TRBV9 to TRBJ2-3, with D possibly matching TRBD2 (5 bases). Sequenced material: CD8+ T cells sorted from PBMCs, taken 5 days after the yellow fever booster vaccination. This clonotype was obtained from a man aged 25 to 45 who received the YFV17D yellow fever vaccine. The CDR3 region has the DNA TGTGCCAGCTGGGGATATGGACTGATCACAGATACGCAGTATTTT. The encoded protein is CASWGYGLITDTQYF.